The text below deals with one T cell receptor beta chain. Profiled with immunoSEQ multiplex PCR; TCRdb holds only in-frame clones, not every one. This table has some 120,000 clones, 89% appearing once. The sample is drawn from a study of cytomegalovirus exposure and HLA in healthy donors. The germline V gene has CDR1 GTSNPN and CDR2 SVGIG (reference sequence). CDR3 size: 14 residues. The trim removed 8 bases at V and 0 bases at J, leaving 7 bases unmatched. This sequence joins TRBV30 and TRBJ2-3; 8 bases map to TRBD2. Sequences were obtained from PBMCs. The TCR originated in a woman aged 18-35 years in good health and CMV-seronegative. CDR3 protein: CARLGGGSTDTQYF. CDR3 DNA sequence: TGTGCCCGCCTTGGCGGGGGGAGCACAGATACGCAGTATTTT.